These 18 T cell receptor beta chains share one sample of origin, sequenced in a study of cytomegalovirus exposure and HLA in healthy donors. The assay was immunoSEQ multiplex PCR, and TCRdb's table has in-frame clones only and misses some. Of around 150,000 clones in the sample, nearly 90% were seen once. The sample consisted of PBMCs. These receptor sequences come from a woman under 30 in good health and CMV-seropositive.

This CDR3 reads CASSLGGTGTYEQYF. The CDR3 DNA is TGCGCCAGCAGCTTGGGAGGGACAGGGACCTACGAGCAGTACTTC. The rearrangement links TRBV5-1 to TRBJ2-7; 9 bases are a match to TRBD1. Germline trimming cut 0 bases from V and 2 bases from J; bases unmatched to any gene: 3. CDR3 length equals 15 residues. Germline CDR1 SGHRS, CDR2 YFSETQ.

The J gene is TRBJ2-2, the V gene TRBV10-3, with 12 bases fitting TRBD2. The J segment lost 3 bases and the V segment lost 3 bases, leaving 8 bases of the junction unmatched. Per germline, CDR1 ENHRY and CDR2 SYGVKD. The CDR3 spans 18 residues. The CDR3 loop is CAISDLVGLAGHTGELFF. DNA of the CDR3: TGTGCCATCAGTGATTTGGTGGGACTAGCGGGTCACACCGGGGAGCTGTTTTTT.

V usage is TRBV6-5 and J usage is TRBJ1-5; D remains unclear. Germline lookup yields CDR1 MNHEY and CDR2 SVGAGI. V lost 0 bases to trimming and J lost 6 bases, with 6 bases between them. This CDR3 spans 13 amino acids. CDR3 residues: CASSYSKLQPQHF. In DNA form, the CDR3 reads TGTGCCAGCAGTTACTCGAAGCTTCAGCCCCAGCATTTT.

The chain is built from TRBV28 and TRBJ2-1, with a weak D call TRBD1 (5 bases). Germline V gives CDR1 MDHEN, CDR2 SYDVKM. Deletions cut 3 bases from V and 9 bases from J, with 18 bases between. CDR3 length: 15 residues. CDR3 in DNA: TGTGCCAGCAGTTTTTTTACCCAGGGAATGGGTGAGCAGTTCTTC. This codes for CASSFFTQGMGEQFF.

The V gene is TRBV9, the J gene TRBJ1-2, with D unclear. Trimming left V 4 bases short and J 0 bases short, with 13 bases between. The CDR3 is 15 residues long. The V gene's germline CDR1 is SGDLS and CDR2 YYNGEE. In DNA, the CDR3 is TGTGCCAGCAGCTCGAGACACCCCGCTAACTATGGCTACACCTTC. Protein: CASSSRHPANYGYTF. The variable domain in full, with the rest retrieved from reference TRBV9 and TRBJ1-2, is DSGVTQTPKHLITATGQRVTLRCSPRSGDLSVYWYQQSLDQGLQFLIQYYNGEERAKGNILERFSAQQFPDLHSELNLSSLELGDSALYFCASSSRHPANYGYTFGSGTRLTVV.

The rearrangement joins TRBV5-1 to TRBJ2-3; D remains unclear. Between the trimmed V and J ends, which lost 2 bases and 6 bases, there was a span of 10 bases. Germline CDR1 reads SGHRS; CDR2 reads YFSETQ. This CDR3 has 13 residues. This CDR3 reads CASSFSSQDTQYF. The CDR3 coding sequence is TGCGCCAGCAGCTTCTCGTCTCAGGATACGCAGTATTTT.

The chain uses TRBV6-5 and TRBJ1-1; D ambiguous. Germline CDR1 MNHEY, CDR2 SVGAGI. V lost 6 bases and J lost 4, with 12 bases in between. CDR3 length: 13 amino acids. CDR3 DNA: TGTGCCAGCAGCAAACTTTCTGCCACTGAAGCTTTCTTT. Its translation: CASSKLSATEAFF.

This rearrangement joins TRBV5-1 to TRBJ2-1; TRBD2 aligns across 7 bases. V lost 0 bases and J lost 9; bases outside the gene matches: 0. Germline V gene data show CDR1 as SGHRS and CDR2 as YFSETQ. This CDR3 contains 12 residues. As DNA, the CDR3 is TGCGCCAGCAGCTTGGGACTAGCTGAGCAGTTCTTC. Its translation is CASSLGLAEQFF.

This chain joins TRBV7-2 and TRBJ1-1; D may be TRBD1 (5 bases). The CDR3 is 13 amino acids. The germline V and J ends were trimmed by 8 bases and 6 bases, with 16 bases remaining between them. Germline lookup yields CDR1 SGHTA and CDR2 FQGNSA. Here the CDR3 reads CASSFPQGSEAFF. Written as DNA, the CDR3 is TGTGCCAGCTCCTTCCCCCAGGGCTCTGAAGCTTTCTTT.

Written as DNA, the CDR3 is TGTGCCAGCAGCTCCAGGGTAGATACGCAGTATTTT. This codes for CASSSRVDTQYF. The V and J genes are TRBV5-4 and TRBJ2-3, with D possibly being TRBD1 (5 bases). The V end was cut by 3 bases, the J end by 5 bases, with 7 bases between. The CDR3 is 12 residues long. Germline V CDR1 and CDR2: SGHNT, YYREEE (reference sequence).

The rearrangement uses TRBV7-9 and TRBJ2-1; D remains ambiguous. V dropped 4 bases and J dropped 5 bases, with 9 bases sitting between them. CDR1 and CDR2 from the germline V gene are SEHNR and FQNEAQ (reference sequence). CDR3 length: 13 amino acids. Here the CDR3 DNA reads TGTGCCAGCAGCTCCTTTCCCCACAATGAGCAGTTCTTC. Protein sequence: CASSSFPHNEQFF.

This clone turned up a few times. V usage is TRBV19 and J usage is TRBJ1-1; 9 bases fit TRBD1. Germline V gene data show CDR1 as LNHDA and CDR2 as SQIVND (reference sequence). Unmatched junction bases numbered 12, after V lost 6 bases and J lost 4 bases. The CDR3 contains 16 residues. CDR3 DNA sequence: TGTGCCAGTAGCCGATATGCCTCGACAGGGGGCACTGAAGCTTTCTTT. Amino acid sequence: CASSRYASTGGTEAFF.

This chain joins TRBV30 and TRBJ1-4; 7 bases are shared with TRBD1. Trimming at V came to 3 bases and at J to 7 bases, leaving 2 bases not matched to a gene. CDR1 is GTSNPN and CDR2 is SVGIG in the germline V gene (reference sequence). The CDR3 extends over 12 amino acids. The CDR3 sequence is CAWRRGLEKLFF. In nucleotides, the CDR3 is TGTGCCTGGAGGAGGGGGCTTGAAAAACTGTTTTTT.

In DNA, the CDR3 is TGTGCCAGCAGAGAGAGTTTCGGACTAGTCCACGAGCAGTACTTC. It specifies CASRESFGLVHEQYF. V usage is TRBV6-5 and J usage is TRBJ2-7, with 7 bases matching TRBD2. Germline loops: CDR1 MNHEY, CDR2 SVGAGI. V lost 6 bases to trimming and J lost 5 bases; unmatched junction nucleotides: 13. The CDR3 has 15 amino acids.

The table lists this clone with a count of one. V is TRBV6-5 and J is TRBJ1-2, with D unclear. The CDR3 spans 13 residues. With 4 bases removed from V and 8 bases from J, the gap between germline ends came to 14 bases. Germline V lookup: CDR1 MNHEY, CDR2 SVGAGI. CDR3 sequence: CASSSPAAGGYTF. The DNA of the CDR3 is TGTGCCAGCAGTTCCCCGGCGGCGGGGGGCTACACCTTC.

The chain employs TRBV19 and TRBJ2-1; 12 bases map to TRBD2. Germline lookup yields CDR1 LNHDA and CDR2 SQIVND (reference sequence). V lost 4 bases, J lost 1 base, and 5 bases stayed unmatched. This CDR3 contains 17 residues. The CDR3 here is CASSTWTSGTSYNEQFF. The CDR3 nucleotides read TGTGCCAGTAGTACCTGGACTAGCGGGACGTCCTACAATGAGCAGTTCTTC. Together with reference TRBV19 and TRBJ2-1, the CDR3 gives the full variable domain: DGGITQSPKYLFRKEGQNVTLSCEQNLNHDAMYWYRQDPGQGLRLIYYSQIVNDFQKGDIAEGYSVSREKKESFPLTVTSAQKNPTAFYLCASSTWTSGTSYNEQFFGPGTRLTVL.

The chain uses TRBV4-3 and TRBJ2-3; possibly TRBD2 for D (5 bases). V was shortened by 1 base and J by 0 bases, with 17 bases between the two germline ends. This CDR3 has 18 residues. Per the germline V gene, CDR1 is LGHNA and CDR2 is YSLEER. In DNA, the CDR3 is TGCGCCAGCAGCCAAGCGTCGACTTCCGCGGGTAGCACAGATACGCAGTATTTT. Translating gives CASSQASTSAGSTDTQYF.

This sequence joins TRBV5-6 and TRBJ1-1, with TRBD1 matching 9 bases. Germline V gene sequence: CDR1 SGHDT, CDR2 YYEEEE. V was clipped by 0 bases and J by 7 bases; unmatched bases: 1. This CDR3 spans 13 amino acids. CDR3 sequence (DNA): TGTGCCAGCAGCTTGGGGACAGGGGATGAAGCTTTCTTT. Translating it yields CASSLGTGDEAFF.